A single sample gave rise to the 25 T cell receptor beta chains below, sequenced in a study of response to subunit inactivated influenza vaccine. TCRdb independently ran MiXCR on the RT-PCR reads; one entry per CDR3 protein. The sample contains around 190,000 distinct CDR3 sequences, 13% to 15% of which appear only once. Source: CD8+ T cells sorted from PBMCs, taken roughly 5 days after vaccination. The receptor source for this set is a man aged 45-65 years who received an inactivated influenza vaccine.

This chain connects TRBV30 to TRBJ2-1; D remains ambiguous. The CDR3 is made up of 10 amino acids. Between the trimmed V and J ends, which lost 1 base and 5 bases, there was a span of 0 bases. Looked up from germline, CDR1 is GTSNPN and CDR2 is SVGIG (reference sequence). The CDR3: CAWSDNEQFF. The CDR3 DNA reads as TGTGCCTGGAGTGACAATGAGCAGTTCTTC. The whole variable domain, remainder taken from reference TRBV30 and TRBJ2-1, is SQTIHQWPATLVQPVGSPLSLECTVEGTSNPNLYWYRQAAGRGLQLLFYSVGIGQISSEVPQNLSASRPQDRQFILSSKKLLLSDSGFYLCAWSDNEQFFGPGTRLTVL.

This clonotype turned up a few times. The chain recombines TRBV12-3 or TRBV12-4 with TRBJ1-2, with TRBD1 matching over 11 bases. With 5 bases clipped from V and 2 bases from J, the junction kept 4 bases outside the gene matches. The CDR3 is 15 residues long. The chain's CDR3 is CASSDWDRGNYGYTF. The CDR3 bases are TGTGCCAGCAGTGATTGGGACAGGGGGAACTATGGCTACACCTTC.

This sequence joins TRBV12-3 or TRBV12-4 and TRBJ2-5; 11 nucleotides line up with TRBD1. With 3 bases clipped from V and 5 bases from J, the junction kept 5 bases outside the gene matches. CDR3 length: 15 residues. This chain's CDR3 is CASSFGQGARETQYF. The CDR3 nucleotides read TGTGCCAGCAGTTTCGGACAGGGGGCACGGGAGACCCAGTACTTC.

This clonotype was counted a single time. V and J are TRBV2 and TRBJ2-7, with D hard to call. From germline, CDR1 is SNHLY and CDR2 FYNNEI. Between the trimmed V and J ends, which lost 7 bases and 2 bases, there was a span of 15 bases. The CDR3 has 14 residues. The CDR3 reads CASKAGVGPYEQYF. In nucleotides, the CDR3 is TGTGCCAGCAAAGCTGGAGTTGGGCCCTACGAGCAGTACTTC.

The chain links TRBV7-9 to TRBJ2-1, with 7 bases aligning to TRBD2. There are 16 residues in the CDR3. With V trimmed by 5 bases and J by 7 bases, 14 bases remained unmatched. Per germline, CDR1 SEHNR and CDR2 FQNEAQ (reference sequence). CDR3 nucleotide sequence: TGTGCCAGCAGCCCGCGGCCCCCAGGGAGGGTAAATGAGCAGTTCTTC. Its translation: CASSPRPPGRVNEQFF.

This clonotype was observed a few times. CDR3 bases: TGTGCCAGCAGACAAACTGGGAACAATGAGCAGTTCTTC. This codes for CASRQTGNNEQFF. The V call is TRBV5-6, the J call TRBJ2-1; D not certain. Germline values: CDR1 SGHDT, CDR2 YYEEEE. V was shortened by 5 bases and J by 5 bases, with 11 bases between the two germline ends. The CDR3 loop spans 13 amino acids.

This clonotype came up a few times. The chain employs TRBV28 and TRBJ2-1; D unclear. The ends were cut back, 3 bases at V and 4 bases at J, with 19 bases in the middle. The CDR3 covers 17 residues. Germline V gives CDR1 MDHEN, CDR2 SYDVKM. The CDR3 loop is CASSFLGLGQTYNEQFF. The DNA of the CDR3 is TGTGCCAGCAGTTTCTTAGGGCTTGGCCAGACGTACAATGAGCAGTTCTTC. The full variable domain, with the rest looked up from reference TRBV28 and TRBJ2-1, is DVKVTQSSRYLVKRTGEKVFLECVQDMDHENMFWYRQDPGLGLRLIYFSYDVKMKEKGDIPEGYSVSREKKERFSLILESASTNQTSMYLCASSFLGLGQTYNEQFFGPGTRLTVL.

The chain recombines TRBV28 with TRBJ2-2, with 7 positions matching TRBD1. This CDR3 region has 15 residues. The germline gives CDR1 MDHEN, CDR2 SYDVKM. The junction had 9 bases not matched to a gene; V was cut back by 5 bases and J by 6 bases. CDR3 region: CASSLNRGFAGELFF. CDR3 nucleotide sequence: TGTGCCAGCAGTCTAAACAGGGGATTTGCCGGGGAGCTGTTTTTT.

This chain uses TRBV21-1 with TRBJ2-4; TRBD2, the table's D call, was not compared with the DNA. TRBV21-1 has pseudogene status. The CDR3 runs to 14 residues. CDR3 in amino acids: CASSKLEQRNIQYF. The CDR3 region has the DNA TGTGCCAGCAGCAAGTTGGAACAGCGGAACATTCAGTACTTC.

This clonotype has a handful of counts. V gene TRBV2 combines with J gene TRBJ2-1; 7 nucleotides match TRBD2. CDR3 length: 14 amino acids. Germline CDR1 SNHLY, CDR2 FYNNEI. With V trimmed by 7 bases and J by 3 bases, 6 bases remained unmatched. CDR3 coding DNA: TGTGCCAGCACCCGGACTAGTCTCTACAATGAGCAGTTCTTC. Protein: CASTRTSLYNEQFF.

This clonotype was found a few times. The chain couples TRBV7-9 to TRBJ2-7; D call uncertain. The CDR3 is made up of 13 amino acids. Germline V lookup: CDR1 SEHNR, CDR2 FQNEAQ (reference sequence). Trimming shortened V by 3 bases and J by 2 bases, and 8 bases separated the two germline ends. The chain's CDR3 is CASSFGYPYEQYF. The CDR3 nucleotides read TGTGCCAGCAGCTTCGGTTATCCCTACGAGCAGTACTTC.

This clonotype has only a few counts. This sequence joins TRBV20-1 and TRBJ1-5, with D unresolved. Trimming took off 8 bases at V and 1 base at J, with 21 bases between the two ends. The CDR3 spans 16 residues. Germline assignment: CDR1 DFQATT and CDR2 SNEGSKA (reference sequence). Here the CDR3 DNA reads TGCAGTCCCCCAGACGGGGTTGGAAAGAGCAATCAGCCCCAGCATTTT. Its translation: CSPPDGVGKSNQPQHF.

This clonotype was seen a handful of times. The chain recombines TRBV20-1 with TRBJ2-7; possibly TRBD1 for D (6 bases). The CDR3 runs 17 residues. CDR1 is DFQATT and CDR2 is SNEGSKA in the germline V gene (reference sequence). V was clipped by 0 bases and J by 1 base, with 19 bases between them. CDR3 amino acids: CSARDIYGDTYSYEQYF. The CDR3 DNA sequence: TGCAGTGCTAGAGATATATACGGGGACACGTATTCCTACGAGCAGTACTTC.

J is TRBJ2-1 and V is TRBV9; TRBD2 agrees at 12 bases. Losses at the gene ends were 4 bases for V and 4 bases for J; bases not matched to a gene: 6. CDR1 and CDR2 (germline): SGDLS, YYNGEE. The CDR3 consists of 16 residues. CDR3 in DNA: TGTGCCAGCAGCCCCTACACTAGCGGGGGGTACAATGAGCAGTTCTTC. This sequence encodes CASSPYTSGGYNEQFF.

This clonotype was counted ten times or more. V and J are TRBV12-3 or TRBV12-4 and TRBJ1-4; 11 bases are shared with TRBD1. V was pared by 5 bases and J by 7 bases, with 6 bases of the junction left unmatched. The CDR3 is made up of 15 amino acids. CDR3 coding DNA: TGTGCCAGCAGTCCCCGGACAGGGGGCCTTGAAAAACTGTTTTTT. Protein: CASSPRTGGLEKLFF.

Only a few counts were recorded for this clonotype. The rearrangement links TRBV9 to TRBJ2-5, with 9 bases aligning to TRBD2. The CDR3 is 17 amino acids. The junction had 11 bases not matched to a gene; V was cut back by 4 bases and J by 1 base. Germline V gene lookup returns CDR1 SGDLS and CDR2 YYNGEE. Here the CDR3 reads CASSPGVLAGIQETQYF. DNA for the CDR3: TGTGCCAGCAGCCCCGGGGTGCTAGCGGGGATCCAAGAGACCCAGTACTTC.

This clonotype was seen more than once but under ten times. The chain is built from TRBV7-2 and TRBJ2-2; 7 nucleotides agree with TRBD1. This CDR3 is built from 15 residues. From germline, CDR1 is SGHTA and CDR2 FQGNSA. V gave up 8 bases and J gave up 5 bases; unmatched junction bases: 11. CDR3 loop: CASSTGTDITGELFF. Written as DNA, the CDR3 is TGTGCCAGCTCTACCGGGACAGACATTACCGGGGAGCTGTTTTTT.

The table lists this clonotype with a few counts. The genes are TRBV12-3 or TRBV12-4 and TRBJ2-2; D not certain. Trimming stripped 6 bases from V and 5 bases from J, with 13 bases between. This CDR3 has 14 amino acids. CDR3 sequence reads: CASSPPELTGELFF. CDR3 DNA sequence: TGTGCCAGCAGCCCTCCGGAGTTGACCGGGGAGCTGTTTTTT.

This clonotype appeared many times. This sequence joins TRBV20-1 and TRBJ2-3; 8 nucleotides align to TRBD2. The germline CDR1 and CDR2 sequences are DFQATT and SNEGSKA (reference sequence). The CDR3 has 14 residues. V lost 0 bases and J lost 3; bases outside the gene matches: 2. In nucleotides, the CDR3 is TGCAGTGCTAGAGACGGGAGGGGGACAGATACGCAGTATTTT. Translating gives CSARDGRGTDTQYF.

J is TRBJ1-6 and V is TRBV29-1; 9 bases are shared with TRBD1. Trimming at V came to 4 bases and at J to 7 bases, leaving 5 bases not matched to a gene. Looked up from germline, CDR1 is SQVTM and CDR2 is ANQGSEA. There are 14 residues in the CDR3. The CDR3 reads CSVGDRVQNSPLHF. The CDR3, as DNA: TGCAGCGTTGGGGACAGGGTACAGAATTCACCCCTCCACTTT.

This clonotype was picked up a small number of times. V is TRBV5-1 and J is TRBJ2-7; tentative D call: TRBD1 (6 bases). The germline gives CDR1 SGHRS, CDR2 YFSETQ. The CDR3 covers 16 residues. The V end was cut by 0 bases, the J end by 1 base, with 14 bases between. CDR3 DNA: TGCGCCAGCAGCTTGGGCTCGGGACAACTATCCTACGAGCAGTACTTC. This encodes CASSLGSGQLSYEQYF.

The chain joins TRBV11-2 to TRBJ2-7, with TRBD2 matching 8 bases. CDR3 length: 15 residues. Germline V gene sequence: CDR1 SGHAT, CDR2 FQNNGV. J lost 3 bases, V lost 5 bases, and 9 bases had no gene match. CDR3 in amino acids: CASSRRGGENYEQYF. In DNA form, the CDR3 reads TGTGCCAGCAGCCGACGGGGGGGGGAGAACTACGAGCAGTACTTC.

This clonotype was seen only a few times. The J gene is TRBJ1-2, the V gene TRBV27; 10 bases match TRBD1. The CDR3 extends over 17 amino acids. V lost 1 base to trimming and J lost 10 bases; unmatched junction nucleotides: 15. The germline V gene has CDR1 MNHEY and CDR2 SMNVEV (reference sequence). CDR3 DNA: TGTGCCAGCAGTTTATTTTTGTTCGGGACAGGGGAATCAATCTACACCTTC. Its protein product is CASSLFLFGTGESIYTF.

This clonotype occurred a few times. The V and J genes are TRBV9 and TRBJ1-1; D is unresolved. Trimming removed 0 bases at V and 6 bases at J, with 9 bases between. From germline, CDR1 is SGDLS and CDR2 YYNGEE. The CDR3 has 13 residues. For the CDR3, the DNA is TGTGCCAGCAGCGTAGAGTCGGGGTCTGAAGCTTTCTTT. It codes for CASSVESGSEAFF.

The chain couples TRBV7-9 to TRBJ2-5; 9 bases are shared with TRBD1. The CDR3 extends over 16 amino acids. Unmatched junction bases numbered 9, after V lost 4 bases and J lost 3 bases. Germline CDR1 reads SEHNR; CDR2 reads FQNEAQ (reference sequence). In DNA form, the CDR3 reads TGTGCCAGCAGCTCAACTTCGGACAGGGGAAAAGAGACCCAGTACTTC. It encodes CASSSTSDRGKETQYF.